This is a list of T cell receptor beta chains from one sample in a study of T cell responses to AZD1222 COVID-19 vaccine. Only in-frame clones appear in the TCRdb table, and some are missing; sequencing was by immunoSEQ multiplex PCR. The sample records 110,000 to 150,000 clones, roughly 93% being singletons. The sequences come from peripheral blood, collected 28 days after the second AZD1222 dose. The receptor set was obtained from an adult who received the AZD1222 COVID-19 vaccine. CDR3s include the opening cysteine and the closing phenylalanine or tryptophan. The D gene is left open where the match is weak. The size field is filled for only some rows; it gives once, few, many or a size class.

D | length | J | V | size | CDR3 | DNA
TRBD1 | 15 | TRBJ1-1 | TRBV19 | - | CASSITGGQGPEAFF | TGTGCCAGTAGTATAACGGGGGGACAGGGCCCTGAAGCTTTCTTT
- | 14 | TRBJ1-1 | TRBV5-4 | - | CASSLGAGEGEAFF | TGTGCCAGCAGCTTGGGAGCGGGGGAGGGTGAAGCTTTCTTT
- | 15 | TRBJ2-2 | TRBV5-4 | - | CASSDPGLIHGELFF | TGTGCCAGCAGCGATCCGGGACTTATTCACGGGGAGCTGTTTTTT
- | 14 | TRBJ1-2 | TRBV5-1 | few | CASSLGGTNYGYTF | TGCGCCAGCAGCTTGGGGGGGACTAACTATGGCTACACCTTC
- | 13 | TRBJ2-7 | TRBV11-2 | - | CASSKGLSTPQYF | TGTGCCAGCAGCAAAGGGCTGAGTACGCCCCAGTACTTC
TRBD1 | 13 | TRBJ1-1 | TRBV20-1 | - | CSASRGGEVKAFF | TGCAGTGCTAGTCGAGGGGGCGAGGTTAAAGCTTTCTTT
- | 15 | TRBJ2-3 | TRBV5-1 | - | CASSPGQTSTDTQYF | TGCGCCAGCAGCCCCGGACAGACTAGCACAGATACGCAGTATTTT
- | 12 | TRBJ1-1 | TRBV5-5 | - | CASSYWTGEAFF | TGTGCCAGCAGCTACTGGACGGGTGAAGCTTTCTTT
- | 11 | TRBJ1-1 | TRBV6-5 | - | CASSYASEAFF | TGTGCCAGCAGCTACGCGTCTGAAGCTTTCTTT
- | 14 | TRBJ2-4 | TRBV28 | - | CASSGAGSPNIQYF | TGTGCCAGCAGTGGCGCCGGGAGTCCGAACATTCAGTACTTC
TRBD1 | 18 | TRBJ1-1 | TRBV7-3 | - | CASSLGLETGSLNTEAFF | TGTGCCAGCAGCTTAGGGTTGGAGACAGGGTCTTTGAACACTGAAGCTTTCTTT
TRBD1 | 13 | TRBJ1-2 | TRBV6-5 | once | CASSRDRGYGYTF | TGTGCCAGCAGTCGGGACAGGGGCTATGGCTACACCTTC
- | 12 | TRBJ2-1 | TRBV7-9 | - | CASGGRGNEQFF | TGTGCCAGCGGTGGGAGAGGGAATGAGCAGTTCTTC
TRBD2 | 18 | TRBJ2-7 | TRBV6-2/TRBV6-3 | - | CASSYRLAGASSSYEQYF | TGTGCCAGCAGTTACCGACTAGCGGGGGCCTCCAGCTCCTACGAGCAGTACTTC
- | 17 | TRBJ2-1 | TRBV10-2 | - | CASRGPTGRPRGNEQFF | TGCGCCAGCCGTGGGCCCACTGGGCGCCCGAGGGGTAATGAGCAGTTCTTC
TRBD2 | 17 | TRBJ2-7 | TRBV4-2 | - | CASSQRTGGDFSYEQYF | TGTGCCAGCAGCCAACGAACGGGGGGGGACTTCTCCTACGAGCAGTACTTC
- | 13 | TRBJ1-1 | TRBV2 | - | CASSREGGTEAFF | TGTGCCAGCAGCCGGGAGGGGGGAACTGAAGCTTTCTTT
- | 17 | TRBJ2-1 | TRBV6-1 | - | CASSEMVGGSSYNEQFF | TGTGCCAGCAGTGAAATGGTTGGAGGCAGCTCCTACAATGAGCAGTTCTTC
- | 13 | TRBJ1-2 | TRBV6-2/TRBV6-3 | - | CASSRTDLYGYTF | TGTGCCAGCAGTCGAACCGACCTCTATGGCTACACCTTC